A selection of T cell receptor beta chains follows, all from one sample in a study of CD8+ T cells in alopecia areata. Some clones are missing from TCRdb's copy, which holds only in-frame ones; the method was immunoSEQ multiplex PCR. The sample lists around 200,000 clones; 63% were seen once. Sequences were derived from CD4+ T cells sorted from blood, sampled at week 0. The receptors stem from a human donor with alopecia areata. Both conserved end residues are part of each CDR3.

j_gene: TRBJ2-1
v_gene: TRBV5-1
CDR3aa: CASSLGGGSYNEQFF

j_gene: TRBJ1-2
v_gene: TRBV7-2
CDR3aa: CASSPQGPYGYTF

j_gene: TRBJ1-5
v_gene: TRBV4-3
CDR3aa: CASSGDLYQPQHF

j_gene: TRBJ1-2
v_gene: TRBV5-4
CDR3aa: CASSSVAGYGYTF

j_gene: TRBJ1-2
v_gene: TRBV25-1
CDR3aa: CATLDTGGGYTF

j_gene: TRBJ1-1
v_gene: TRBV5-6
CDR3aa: CASSLASTEAFF

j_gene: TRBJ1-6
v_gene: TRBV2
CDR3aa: CASSAQGASLYSPLHF

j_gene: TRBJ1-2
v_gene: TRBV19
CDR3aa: CASSISRGSNYGYTF

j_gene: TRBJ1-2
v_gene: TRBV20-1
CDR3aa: CSAPDLYGYTF

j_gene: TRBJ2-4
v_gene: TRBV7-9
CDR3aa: CASSLDHLFQYF

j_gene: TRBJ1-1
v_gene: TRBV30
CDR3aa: CAWDRAGEAFF

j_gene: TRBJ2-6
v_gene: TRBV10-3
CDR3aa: CAISESGTGANVLTF

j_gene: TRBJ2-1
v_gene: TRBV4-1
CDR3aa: CASSQLGGSSGGYNEQFF

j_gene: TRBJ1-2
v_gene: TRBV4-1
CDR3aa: CASSEKGAGNYGYTF

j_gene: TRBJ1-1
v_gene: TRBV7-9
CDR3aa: CASSSKDPQILNTEAFF

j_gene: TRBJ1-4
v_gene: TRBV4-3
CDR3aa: CASSQASRGINEKLFF

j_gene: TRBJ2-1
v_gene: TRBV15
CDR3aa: CATRDRGLPDNEQFF

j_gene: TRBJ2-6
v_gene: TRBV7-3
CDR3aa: CASSYPTGSGANVLTF

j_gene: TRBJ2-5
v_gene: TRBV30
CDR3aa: CAWSGTGEETQYF

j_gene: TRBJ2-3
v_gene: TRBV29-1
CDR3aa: CSVQIIGTDTQYF

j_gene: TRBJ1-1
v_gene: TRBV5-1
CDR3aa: CASSLDGRPMAEAFF

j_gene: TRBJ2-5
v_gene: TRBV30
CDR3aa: CAWNTGTSDRETQYF

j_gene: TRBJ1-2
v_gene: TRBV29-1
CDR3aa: CSARTGTSYGYTF

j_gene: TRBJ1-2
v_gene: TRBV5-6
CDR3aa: CASAPGQGSYGYTF

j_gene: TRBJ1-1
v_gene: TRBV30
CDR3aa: CAWSVLGANTEAFF

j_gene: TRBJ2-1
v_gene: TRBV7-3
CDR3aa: CASSFQGVNEQFF

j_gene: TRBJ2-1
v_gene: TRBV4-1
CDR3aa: CASSFTSGGYNEQFF

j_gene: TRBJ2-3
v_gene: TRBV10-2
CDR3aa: CASSDWRRVTDTQYF

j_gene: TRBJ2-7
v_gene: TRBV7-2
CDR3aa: CASSPPRGYEQYF

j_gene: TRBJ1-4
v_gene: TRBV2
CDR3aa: CASSSRTAEKLFF

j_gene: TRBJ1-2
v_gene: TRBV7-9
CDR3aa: CASSPTGDGYTF

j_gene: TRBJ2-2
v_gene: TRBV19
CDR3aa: CASSMDRVNGELFF

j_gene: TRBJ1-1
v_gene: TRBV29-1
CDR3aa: CSVGTGGYTEAFF

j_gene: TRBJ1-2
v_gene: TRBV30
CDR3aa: CAWSIVGWNYGYTF

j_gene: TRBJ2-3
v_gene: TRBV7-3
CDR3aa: CASSSGGKASTDTQYF

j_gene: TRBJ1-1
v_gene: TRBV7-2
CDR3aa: CASDATQNTEAFF

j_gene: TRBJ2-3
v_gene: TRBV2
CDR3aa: CASKQNPPTDTQYF

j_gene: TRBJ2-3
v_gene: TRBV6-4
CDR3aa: CASSEGQNPDTQYF

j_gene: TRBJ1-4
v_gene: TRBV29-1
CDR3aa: CSVDRNNEKLFF

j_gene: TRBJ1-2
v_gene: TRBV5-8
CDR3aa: CASSLINFAALLLYGYTF

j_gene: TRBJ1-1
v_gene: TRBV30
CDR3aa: CAWSGMNTEAFF

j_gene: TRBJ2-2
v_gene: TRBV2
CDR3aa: CASRVEGQVPGELFF

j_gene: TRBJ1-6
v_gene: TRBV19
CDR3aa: CASSARRQNSPLHF

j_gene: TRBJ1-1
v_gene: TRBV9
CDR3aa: CASSVVDTSGTEAFF

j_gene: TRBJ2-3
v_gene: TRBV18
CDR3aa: CASSPEGDTQYF

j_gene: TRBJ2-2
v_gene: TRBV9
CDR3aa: CASSATSANTGELFF

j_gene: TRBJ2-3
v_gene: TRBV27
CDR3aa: CASSYRGGTDTQYF

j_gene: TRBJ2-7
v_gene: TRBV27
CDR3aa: CASSGQSSYEQYF

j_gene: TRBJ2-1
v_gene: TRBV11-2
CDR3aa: CASSPLKGPYSSYNEQFF

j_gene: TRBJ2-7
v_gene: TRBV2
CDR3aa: CASTRTGLLFEQYF

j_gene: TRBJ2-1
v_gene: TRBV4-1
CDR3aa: CASSQARQGVLNNEQFF